This TCR beta chain came from a study of blood T cell repertoires in COVID-19. The overall study: PBMCs, B-cell-depleted T cells, or T cells were the source of the cDNA or gDNA that made up the material.

Trimming cost V 4 bases and J 3 bases, with 19 bases left between them. The CDR3 runs 16 residues. Germline lookup yields CDR1 MNHEY and CDR2 SVGAGI. Participants reported their clinical history, and cohort assignment relied on those reports. Individuals in the exposed group had encountered a COVID-19 case within 2 weeks preceding study entry. Only in-frame clones appear in the TCRdb table, and some are missing; sequencing was by immunoSEQ multiplex PCR. The table lists a few hundred thousand clones, approximately 86% of them singletons. This TCR was recovered from a woman aged 30 to 39 who had been exposed to COVID-19. Sequencing used PBMCs or T cells enriched from blood (not recorded which). This rearrangement joins TRBV6-5 to TRBJ2-7; D is perhaps TRBD1 (6 bases). The CDR3 nucleotides read TGTGCCAGCAGTTCATCGGTGGCAGGGGAATTCTACGAGCAGTACTTC. Amino acid sequence: CASSSSVAGEFYEQYF.